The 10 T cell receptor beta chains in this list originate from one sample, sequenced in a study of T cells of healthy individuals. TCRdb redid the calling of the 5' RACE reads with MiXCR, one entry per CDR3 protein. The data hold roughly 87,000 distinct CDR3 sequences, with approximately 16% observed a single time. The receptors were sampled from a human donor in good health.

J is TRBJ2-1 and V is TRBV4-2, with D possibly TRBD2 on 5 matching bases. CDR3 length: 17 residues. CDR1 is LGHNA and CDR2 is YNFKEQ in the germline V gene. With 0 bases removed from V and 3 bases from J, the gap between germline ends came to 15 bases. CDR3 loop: CASSQDSKGGLYNEQFF. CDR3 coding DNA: TGTGCCAGCAGCCAAGATTCAAAGGGCGGACTCTACAATGAGCAGTTCTTC.

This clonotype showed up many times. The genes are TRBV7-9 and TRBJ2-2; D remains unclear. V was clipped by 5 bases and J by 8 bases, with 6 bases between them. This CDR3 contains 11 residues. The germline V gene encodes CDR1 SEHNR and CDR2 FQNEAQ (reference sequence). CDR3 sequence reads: CASSLVGELFF. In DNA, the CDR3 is TGTGCCAGCAGCCTCGTAGGGGAGCTGTTTTTT.

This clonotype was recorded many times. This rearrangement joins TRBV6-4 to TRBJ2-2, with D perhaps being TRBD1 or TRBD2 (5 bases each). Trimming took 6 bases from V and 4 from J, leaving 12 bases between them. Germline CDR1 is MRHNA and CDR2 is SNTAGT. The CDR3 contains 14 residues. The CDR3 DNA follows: TGTGCCAGCAGCCCGGGACCGACCACCGGGGAGCTGTTTTTT. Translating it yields CASSPGPTTGELFF.

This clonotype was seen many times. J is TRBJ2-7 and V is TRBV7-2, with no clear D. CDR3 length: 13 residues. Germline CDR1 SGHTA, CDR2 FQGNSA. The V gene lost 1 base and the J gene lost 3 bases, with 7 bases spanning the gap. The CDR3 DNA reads TGTGCCAGCAGCTTAGTTGGGGTCTACGAGCAGTACTTC. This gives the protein CASSLVGVYEQYF.

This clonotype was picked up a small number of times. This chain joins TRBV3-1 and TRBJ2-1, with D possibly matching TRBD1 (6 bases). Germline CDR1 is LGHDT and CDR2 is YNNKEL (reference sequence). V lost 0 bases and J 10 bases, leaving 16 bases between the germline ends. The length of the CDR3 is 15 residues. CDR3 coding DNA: TGTGCCAGCAGCCAAGAAGGGGGAGACAGAAGGGAGCAGTTCTTC. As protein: CASSQEGGDRREQFF.

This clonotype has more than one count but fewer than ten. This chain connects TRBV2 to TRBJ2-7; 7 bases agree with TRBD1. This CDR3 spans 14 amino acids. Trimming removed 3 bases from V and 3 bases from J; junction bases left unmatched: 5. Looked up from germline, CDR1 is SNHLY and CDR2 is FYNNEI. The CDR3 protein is CASSEDRTSYEQYF. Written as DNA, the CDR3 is TGTGCCAGCAGTGAGGACAGGACGAGCTACGAGCAGTACTTC. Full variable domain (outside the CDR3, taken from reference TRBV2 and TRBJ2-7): EPEVTQTPSHQVTQMGQEVILRCVPISNHLYFYWYRQILGQKVEFLVSFYNNEISEKSEIFDDQFSVERPDGSNFTLKIRSTKLEDSAMYFCASSEDRTSYEQYFGPGTRLTVT.

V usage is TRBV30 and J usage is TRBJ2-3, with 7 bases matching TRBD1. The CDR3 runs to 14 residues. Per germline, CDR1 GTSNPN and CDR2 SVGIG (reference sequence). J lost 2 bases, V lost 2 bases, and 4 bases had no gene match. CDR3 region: CAWSRGGNTDTQYF. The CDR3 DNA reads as TGTGCCTGGAGTCGAGGGGGCAACACAGATACGCAGTATTTT.

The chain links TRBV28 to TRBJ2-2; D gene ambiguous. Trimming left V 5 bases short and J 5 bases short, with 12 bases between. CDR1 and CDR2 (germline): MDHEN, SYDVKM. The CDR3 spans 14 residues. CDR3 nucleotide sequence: TGTGCCAGCAGTCCGCAACTGAATACCGGGGAGCTGTTTTTT. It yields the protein CASSPQLNTGELFF.

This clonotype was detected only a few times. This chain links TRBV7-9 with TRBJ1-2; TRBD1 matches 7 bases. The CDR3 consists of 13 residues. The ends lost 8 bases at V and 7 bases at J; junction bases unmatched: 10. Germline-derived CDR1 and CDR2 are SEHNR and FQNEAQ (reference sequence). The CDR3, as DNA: TGTGCCAGCGTCCTGAACAGGGGCGGTGGCTACACCTTC. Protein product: CASVLNRGGGYTF.

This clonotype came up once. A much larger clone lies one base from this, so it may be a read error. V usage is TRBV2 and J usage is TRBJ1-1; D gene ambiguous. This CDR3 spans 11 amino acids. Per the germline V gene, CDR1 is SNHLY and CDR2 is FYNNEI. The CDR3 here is CASRMNTEAYF. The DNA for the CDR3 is TGTGCCAGCAGGATGAACACTGAAGCTTACTTT.